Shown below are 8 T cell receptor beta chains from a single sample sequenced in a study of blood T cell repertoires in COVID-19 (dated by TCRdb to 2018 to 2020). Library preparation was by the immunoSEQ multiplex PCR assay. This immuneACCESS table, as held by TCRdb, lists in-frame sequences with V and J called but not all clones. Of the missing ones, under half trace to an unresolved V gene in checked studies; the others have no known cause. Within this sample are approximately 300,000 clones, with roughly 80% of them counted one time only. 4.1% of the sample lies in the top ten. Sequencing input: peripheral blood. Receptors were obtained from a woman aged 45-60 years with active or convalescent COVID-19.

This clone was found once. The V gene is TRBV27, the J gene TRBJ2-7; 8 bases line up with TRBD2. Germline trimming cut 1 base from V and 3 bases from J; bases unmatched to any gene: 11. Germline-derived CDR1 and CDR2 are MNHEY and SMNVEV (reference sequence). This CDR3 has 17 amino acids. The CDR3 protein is CASSLLASGRSNYEQYF. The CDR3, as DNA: TGTGCCAGCAGTTTATTAGCTAGCGGGCGCTCAAACTACGAGCAGTACTTC.

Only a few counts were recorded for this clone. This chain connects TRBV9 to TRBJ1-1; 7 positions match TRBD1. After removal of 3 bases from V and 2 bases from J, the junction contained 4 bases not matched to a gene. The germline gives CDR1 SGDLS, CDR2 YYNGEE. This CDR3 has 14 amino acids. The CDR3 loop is CASSADRANTEAFF. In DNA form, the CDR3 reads TGTGCCAGCAGCGCAGACAGGGCAAACACTGAAGCTTTCTTT.

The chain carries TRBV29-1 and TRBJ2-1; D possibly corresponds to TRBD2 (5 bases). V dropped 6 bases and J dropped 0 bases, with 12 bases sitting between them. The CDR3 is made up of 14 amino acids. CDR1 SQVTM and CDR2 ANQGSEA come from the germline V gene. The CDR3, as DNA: TGCAGCGTGAGAGAAGGGAGCTCCTACAATGAGCAGTTCTTC. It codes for CSVREGSSYNEQFF.

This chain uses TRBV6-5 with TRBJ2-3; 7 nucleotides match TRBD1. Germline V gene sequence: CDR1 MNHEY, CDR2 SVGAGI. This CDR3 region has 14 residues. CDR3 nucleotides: TGTGCTACAGCCTCGACAGGGCCCACAGATACGCAGTATTTT. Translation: CATASTGPTDTQYF.

DNA for the CDR3: TGTGCCAGCAGCCGAGACAGGGGGTATTATGGCTACACCTTC. Translated: CASSRDRGYYGYTF. J is TRBJ1-2 and V is TRBV7-8, with 9 bases aligning to TRBD1. V was pared by 5 bases and J by 5 bases, with 6 bases of the junction left unmatched. Germline CDR1 SGHVS, CDR2 FQNEAQ. The CDR3 covers 14 residues.

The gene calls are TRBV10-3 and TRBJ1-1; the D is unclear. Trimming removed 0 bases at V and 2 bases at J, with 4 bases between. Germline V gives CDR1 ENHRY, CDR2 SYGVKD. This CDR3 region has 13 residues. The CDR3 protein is CAISESPNTEAFF. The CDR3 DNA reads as TGTGCCATCAGTGAGTCTCCTAACACTGAAGCTTTCTTT.

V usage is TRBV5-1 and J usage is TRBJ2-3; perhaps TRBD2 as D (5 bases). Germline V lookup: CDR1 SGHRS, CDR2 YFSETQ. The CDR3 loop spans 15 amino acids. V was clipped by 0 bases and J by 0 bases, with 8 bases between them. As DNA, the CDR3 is TGCGCCAGCAGCTTGGGGTTAGCGAGCACAGATACGCAGTATTTT. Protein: CASSLGLASTDTQYF.

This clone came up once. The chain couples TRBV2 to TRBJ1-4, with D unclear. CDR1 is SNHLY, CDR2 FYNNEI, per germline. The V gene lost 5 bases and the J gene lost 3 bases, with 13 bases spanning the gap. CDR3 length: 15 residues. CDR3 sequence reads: CASSPTPAANEKLFF. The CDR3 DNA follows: TGTGCCAGCAGTCCCACACCCGCGGCTAATGAAAAACTGTTTTTT.